This T cell receptor (beta chain) emerged from a study of T cells in Graves' hyperthyroidism and ophthalmopathy. This clonotype was detected only a few times. Its antigen is not identified. Study results and caveats: A model of 13 V-J pairs discriminated ophthalmopathy from stable hyperthyroidism.

TCR beta CDR3 region amplification was performed from RNA transcripts. Primed by the HTBI set, a first-round RT-PCR was run on the TCR CDR3. MiXCR was run by TCRdb on the multiplex PCR reads, yielding one entry per CDR3 protein. Of 300,000 to 400,000 distinct CDR3 sequences listed, 15% to 20% are singletons. The germline gives CDR1 LNHDA, CDR2 SQIVND (reference sequence). The CDR3 loop spans 15 amino acids. The germline V and J ends were trimmed by 6 bases and 0 bases, with 11 bases remaining between them. This chain links TRBV19 with TRBJ1-4; unclear D gene. Sequenced: blood. The receptor comes from a woman aged 50 to 65 with Graves' hyperthyroidism. The CDR3 is CASRTDGTTNEKLFF. The CDR3 nucleotides are TGTGCCAGTAGGACCGACGGTACAACTAATGAAAAACTGTTTTTT. Full variable domain (outside the CDR3, taken from reference TRBV19 and TRBJ1-4): DGGITQSPKYLFRKEGQNVTLSCEQNLNHDAMYWYRQDPGQGLRLIYYSQIVNDFQKGDIAEGYSVSREKKESFPLTVTSAQKNPTAFYLCASRTDGTTNEKLFFGSGTQLSVL.